Below, 3 T cell receptor beta chains from the same sample are listed, as sequenced in a study of T-cell reconstitution after alpha-beta-depleted transplantation in children. The authors prepared the TCRbeta library with unique molecular identifiers. TCRdb passed the PCR reads through MiXCR, listing each CDR3 protein once. Of about 260,000 distinct CDR3 sequences in the sample, less than 9% were seen once. The material sequenced was PBMCs, mostly from graft donor cells, taken 180 days after TCRalphabeta/CD19-depleted stem cell transplant. Receptor source: a male patient younger than 18 who had a stem cell transplant for acute lymphoblastic leukemia, so the T cells may come from the graft donor.

This clonotype was found many times. The chain couples TRBV9 to TRBJ2-2, with a tentative D call TRBD2 (6 bases). This CDR3 region has 16 residues. The germline V and J ends were trimmed by 6 bases and 3 bases, with 18 bases remaining between them. Germline-derived CDR1 and CDR2 are SGDLS and YYNGEE. CDR3 in DNA: TGTGCCAGCACACCCGGCCTAGCGAAGTACACCGGGGAGCTGTTTTTT. Protein: CASTPGLAKYTGELFF.

This clonotype showed up many times. CDR3 bases: TGCAGTGCTCCCTCCTCCGGGGGGGCCGCTAATGAGCAGTTCTTC. It specifies CSAPSSGGAANEQFF. The chain carries TRBV20-1 and TRBJ2-1, with 8 bases lining up with TRBD2. CDR3 length equals 15 residues. V lost 5 bases, J lost 7 bases, and 13 bases stayed unmatched. Per the germline V gene, CDR1 is DFQATT and CDR2 is SNEGSKA (reference sequence).

This clonotype was seen repeatedly, ten times or more. CDR3 nucleotide sequence: TGTGCCAGCAGCTTAGAAGGGGGAGTCAGTTCACCCCTCCACTTT. It yields the protein CASSLEGGVSSPLHF. The chain employs TRBV7-2 and TRBJ1-6; TRBD1 might be the D (6 bases). The CDR3 is 15 amino acids. The V gene lost 1 base and the J gene lost 9 bases, with 13 bases spanning the gap. Germline V CDR1 and CDR2: SGHTA, FQGNSA.